These 15 T cell receptor beta chains share one sample of origin, sequenced in a study of blood T cell repertoires in COVID-19. Produced via immunoSEQ multiplex PCR; TCRdb's table is partial and in-frame only. The sample has some 220,000 clones; over 80% are singletons. Sequencing was done on a sample of peripheral blood. The receptors shown here come from a woman aged 55-75 years with active or convalescent COVID-19.

The genes are TRBV20-1 and TRBJ1-2, with 7 nucleotides matching TRBD1. Losses at the gene ends were 6 bases for V and 8 bases for J; bases not matched to a gene: 6. This CDR3 spans 11 amino acids. Germline V gene sequence: CDR1 DFQATT, CDR2 SNEGSKA (reference sequence). The chain's CDR3 is CSAGRGWGYTF. The CDR3 coding sequence is TGCAGTGCGGGCAGGGGGTGGGGCTACACCTTC.

This rearrangement joins TRBV6-5 to TRBJ1-2, with 11 bases fitting TRBD1. CDR3 length: 15 amino acids. CDR1 is MNHEY, CDR2 SVGAGI, per germline. Trimming took 6 bases from V and 2 from J; bases not matched to a gene: 5. The DNA of the CDR3 is TGTGCCAGCAGCAGGACAGGGGGCGGAAACTATGGCTACACCTTC. This translates into CASSRTGGGNYGYTF.

The CDR3 nucleotides are TGTGCCAGCAGCCAAGCGGAAGGACAGCACCTTTACAATGAGCAGTTCTTC. Encoded protein: CASSQAEGQHLYNEQFF. The chain couples TRBV14 to TRBJ2-1, with D possibly TRBD1 on 6 matching bases. There are 17 residues in the CDR3. Germline V gene lookup returns CDR1 SGHDN and CDR2 FVKESK. V shed 1 base and J shed 4 bases, with 17 bases lying between them.

Turning to this clone: The junction differs from germline at one of its ends, possibly a read error. The chain employs TRBV7-7 and TRBJ2-1; TRBD2 might be the D (5 bases). Germline loops: CDR1 SSHAT, CDR2 FNYEAQ (reference sequence). CDR3 size: 15 residues. The CDR3 spells CASSQTPTTSTEQFF. The DNA of the CDR3 is TGTGCTAGCAGCCAAACCCCGACTACCTCGACTGAGCAGTTCTTC.

The CDR3 coding sequence is TGTGCCAGCAGCCCCGGGACAGGGTTTAGAACAGATACGCAGTATTTT. Amino acid sequence: CASSPGTGFRTDTQYF. The rearrangement joins TRBV3-1 (or the pseudogene TRBV3-2) to TRBJ2-3; TRBD1 matches at 9 bases. Germline loops: CDR1 LGHDT, CDR2 YNNKEL (reference sequence). The junction had 8 bases not matched to a gene; V was cut back by 4 bases and J by 3 bases. CDR3 size: 16 residues.

With respect to this clone: One junction end disagrees with the germline gene, perhaps due to a read error. The chain recombines TRBV5-4 with TRBJ2-1; D perhaps matches TRBD2 (5 bases). The CDR3 has 14 amino acids. Germline lookup yields CDR1 SGHNT and CDR2 YYREEE (reference sequence). CDR3 nucleotides: TGTGCCAGCAGTTTGGGCCTAGCTAACAATGAGCAGTTCTTC. This codes for CASSLGLANNEQFF.

The chain employs TRBV2 and TRBJ1-6; weak D call: TRBD1 (6 bases). Per germline, CDR1 SNHLY and CDR2 FYNNEI. CDR3 length equals 16 residues. Trimming cost V 8 bases and J 7 bases, with 21 bases left between them. CDR3 sequence reads: CASLSPGGARNSPLHF. Written as DNA, the CDR3 is TGTGCCAGCCTGAGCCCGGGGGGGGCAAGAAATTCACCCCTCCACTTT. Together with reference TRBV2 and TRBJ1-6, the CDR3 gives the full variable domain: EPEVTQTPSHQVTQMGQEVILRCVPISNHLYFYWYRQILGQKVEFLVSFYNNEISEKSEIFDDQFSVERPDGSNFTLKIRSTKLEDSAMYFCASLSPGGARNSPLHFGNGTRLTVT.

The chain joins TRBV19 to TRBJ1-4; D is undetermined. In germline, CDR1 is LNHDA, CDR2 SQIVND (reference sequence). Trimming took 7 bases from V and 8 from J, leaving 8 bases between them. The CDR3 is 11 amino acids. The CDR3 region has the DNA TGTGCCAGTAACAGCGGCGAAAAACTGTTTTTT. This encodes CASNSGEKLFF.

The rearrangement links TRBV2 to TRBJ2-7, with D uncertain. Trimming shortened V by 2 bases and J by 3 bases, and 8 bases separated the two germline ends. This CDR3 spans 13 amino acids. CDR1 and CDR2 from the germline V gene are SNHLY and FYNNEI. In DNA form, the CDR3 reads TGTGCCAGCAGTGAATACAGCCGCTACGAGCAGTACGTC. Translating it yields CASSEYSRYEQYV.

This clone was observed once. This chain joins TRBV19 and TRBJ1-1; 7 bases align to TRBD1. The CDR3 runs to 12 residues. J lost 7 bases, V lost 5 bases, and 4 bases had no gene match. CDR1 and CDR2 from the germline V gene are LNHDA and SQIVND (reference sequence). In nucleotides, the CDR3 is TGTGCCAGTAGTCGCCGGGACAGTGAAGCTTTCTTT. Translation gives CASSRRDSEAFF.

J is TRBJ1-5 and V is TRBV18; D possibly corresponds to TRBD1 (5 bases). The CDR3 consists of 14 residues. V lost 2 bases, J lost 10 bases, and 15 bases lay in between. CDR1 is KGHSH and CDR2 is LQKENI in the germline V gene. The CDR3 DNA is TGTGCCAGCTCACCAGGGGGGTTGGAATTTCCCCAGCATTTT. Its protein product is CASSPGGLEFPQHF.

The chain joins TRBV7-9 to TRBJ1-2; D possibly corresponds to TRBD1 (5 bases). The CDR3 runs to 17 residues. In germline, CDR1 is SEHNR, CDR2 FQNEAQ (reference sequence). V lost 1 base and J lost 2, with 17 bases in between. The CDR3 nucleotides read TGTGCCAGCAGCTTAGATGGACGGGGGGAGGGGAACTATGGCTACACCTTC. Amino acids: CASSLDGRGEGNYGYTF.

This sequence joins TRBV2 and TRBJ2-7; D possibly corresponds to TRBD2 (5 bases). Germline CDR1 is SNHLY and CDR2 is FYNNEI. CDR3 length: 15 residues. V lost 8 bases and J 5 bases, leaving 22 bases between the germline ends. CDR3: CASGRSGGSYDEQYV. In DNA, the CDR3 is TGTGCCAGCGGGAGATCGGGTGGGTCTTACGACGAGCAGTACGTC.

The chain couples TRBV7-9 to TRBJ1-1; D not certain. The CDR3 is 11 amino acids. The germline gives CDR1 SEHNR, CDR2 FQNEAQ (reference sequence). V shed 8 bases and J shed 4 bases, with 8 bases lying between them. In DNA, the CDR3 is TGTGCCAGCTCCCTAGGCACTGAAGCTTTCTTT. Its translation is CASSLGTEAFF. Full variable domain (outside the CDR3, taken from reference TRBV7-9 and TRBJ1-1): DTGVSQNPRHKITKRGQNVTFRCDPISEHNRLYWYRQTLGQGPEFLTYFQNEAQLEKSRLLSDRFSAERPKGSFSTLEIQRTEQGDSAMYLCASSLGTEAFFGQGTRLTVV.

This clone was observed once. V usage is TRBV5-8 and J usage is TRBJ2-1; 7 bases line up with TRBD1. Trimming cost V 1 base and J 3 bases; bases outside gene matches: 4. This CDR3 comprises 15 residues. CDR1 and CDR2 (germline): SGHTS, YDEGEE. CDR3 loop: CASSLSGTVYNEQFF. DNA for the CDR3: TGTGCCAGCAGCTTGTCCGGGACAGTCTACAATGAGCAGTTCTTC.